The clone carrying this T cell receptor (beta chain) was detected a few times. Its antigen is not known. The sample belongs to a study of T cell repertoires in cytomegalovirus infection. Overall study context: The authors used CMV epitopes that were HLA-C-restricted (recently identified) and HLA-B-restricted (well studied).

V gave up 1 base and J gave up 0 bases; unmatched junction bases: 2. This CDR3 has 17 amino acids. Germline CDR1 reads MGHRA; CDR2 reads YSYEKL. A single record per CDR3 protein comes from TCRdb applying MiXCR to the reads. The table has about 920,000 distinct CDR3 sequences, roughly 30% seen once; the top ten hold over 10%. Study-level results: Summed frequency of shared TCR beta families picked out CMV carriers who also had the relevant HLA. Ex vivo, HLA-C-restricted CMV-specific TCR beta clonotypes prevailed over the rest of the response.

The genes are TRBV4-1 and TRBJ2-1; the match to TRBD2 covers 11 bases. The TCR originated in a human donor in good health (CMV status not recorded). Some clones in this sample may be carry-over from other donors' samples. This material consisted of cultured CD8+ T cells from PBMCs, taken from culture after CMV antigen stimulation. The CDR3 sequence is CASSQVTSGSSYNEQFF. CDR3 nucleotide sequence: TGCGCCAGCAGCCAAGTAACTAGCGGGAGCTCCTACAATGAGCAGTTCTTC.